These 2 T cell receptor beta chains were all obtained from the same sample, sequenced in a study of beta chain features in type 1 diabetes. Expressed TCRB transcripts were sequenced because the isolated RNA had all been reverse transcribed beforehand. Here immunoSEQ multiplex PCR was the method, and the copy in TCRdb shows in-frame clones only, minus some. The data hold roughly 240,000 clones, with roughly 13% observed a single time. The sequenced material came from naive CD4+ T cells from blood. The receptors shown here come from a woman in her thirties or forties in good health.

The genes are TRBV5-1 and TRBJ1-4; perhaps TRBD1 as D (6 bases). The CDR3 extends over 20 amino acids. Germline-derived CDR1 and CDR2 are SGHRS and YFSETQ. The V and J ends lost 2 bases and 0 bases respectively, with 23 bases between them. The CDR3 spells CASSFLPGQGSAATNEKLFF. The CDR3 DNA reads as TGCGCCAGCAGCTTCTTGCCGGGACAAGGATCGGCTGCAACTAATGAAAAACTGTTTTTT.

This clone has a handful of counts. V usage is TRBV5-6 and J usage is TRBJ1-5, with TRBD1 matching over 7 bases. Germline CDR1 and CDR2: SGHDT and YYEEEE. The ends lost 2 bases at V and 4 bases at J; junction bases unmatched: 9. The length of the CDR3 is 16 residues. CDR3 nucleotides: TGTGCCAGCAGCTTTCGCTTTGGGACAGCAAATCAGCCCCAGCATTTT. This translates into CASSFRFGTANQPQHF.